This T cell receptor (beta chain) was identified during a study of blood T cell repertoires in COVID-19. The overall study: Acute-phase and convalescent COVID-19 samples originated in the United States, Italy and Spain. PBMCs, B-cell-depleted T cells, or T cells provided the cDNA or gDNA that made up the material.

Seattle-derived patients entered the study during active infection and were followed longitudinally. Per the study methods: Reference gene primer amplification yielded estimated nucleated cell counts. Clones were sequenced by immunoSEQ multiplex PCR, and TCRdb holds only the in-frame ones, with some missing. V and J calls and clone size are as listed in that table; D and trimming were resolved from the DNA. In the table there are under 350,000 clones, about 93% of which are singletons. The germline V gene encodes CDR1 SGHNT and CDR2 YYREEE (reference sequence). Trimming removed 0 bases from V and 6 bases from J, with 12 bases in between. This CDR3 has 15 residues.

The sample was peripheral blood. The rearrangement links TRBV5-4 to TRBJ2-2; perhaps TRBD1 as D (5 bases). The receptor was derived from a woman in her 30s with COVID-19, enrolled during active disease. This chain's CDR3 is CASSLAGRAPGELFF. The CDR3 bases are TGTGCCAGCAGCTTGGCCGGCAGGGCGCCCGGGGAGCTGTTTTTT.